These 18 T cell receptor beta chains came from one sample sequenced in a study of identical twins. TCRdb re-derived calls from the 5' RACE reads in MiXCR, one entry per CDR3 protein. The sample consists of fewer than 350,000 distinct CDR3 sequences, less than 9% of them appearing once. These same records also appear under a second study, on yellow fever vaccine responses in identical twins.

The specimen was memory (CD45RO+) T cells sorted from blood. The receptors derive from a woman between 18 and 29 years old in good health.

At least ten counts were recorded for this clonotype. The chain couples TRBV27 to TRBJ2-7, with unresolved D. This CDR3 has 12 residues. V dropped 5 bases and J dropped 7 bases, with 12 bases sitting between them. Germline lookup yields CDR1 MNHEY and CDR2 SMNVEV (reference sequence). The CDR3 DNA reads TGTGCCAGCAGTCCCCGCCTAGGGGAGCAGTACTTC. Amino acid sequence: CASSPRLGEQYF.

The genes are TRBV5-1 and TRBJ2-3, with a weak D call TRBD1 (6 bases). Trimming shortened V by 0 bases and J by 4 bases, and 12 bases separated the two germline ends. The length of the CDR3 is 15 residues. CDR1 is SGHRS, CDR2 YFSETQ, per germline. The CDR3 nucleotides read TGCGCCAGCAGCTTGGAGGCAGGGGCATCAGATACGCAGTATTTT. It yields the protein CASSLEAGASDTQYF.

This clonotype turned up a few times. J is TRBJ2-4 and V is TRBV20-1; D is possibly TRBD2 (5 bases). The CDR3 contains 15 residues. Germline CDR1 and CDR2: DFQATT and SNEGSKA (reference sequence). Trimming took off 1 base at V and 1 base at J, with 11 bases between the two ends. CDR3 protein: CSARVGSGAKNIQYF. The CDR3 DNA reads as TGCAGTGCTAGAGTGGGGTCGGGGGCCAAAAACATTCAGTACTTC.

This clonotype was observed a few times. The chain uses TRBV4-1 and TRBJ2-3; D is uncertain. The V end was cut by 0 bases, the J end by 2 bases, with 12 bases between. CDR1 and CDR2 from the germline V gene are MGHRA and YSYEKL. The CDR3 extends over 16 amino acids. The CDR3 protein is CASSQDIRPDTDTQYF. CDR3 nucleotide sequence: TGCGCCAGCAGCCAAGATATCAGGCCAGACACAGATACGCAGTATTTT.

This clonotype has a handful of counts. The rearrangement uses TRBV20-1 and TRBJ2-5, with D possibly being TRBD2 (5 bases). Trimming pared 2 bases from V and 3 bases from J, leaving 10 bases between. The CDR3 has 13 amino acids. Germline-derived CDR1 and CDR2 are DFQATT and SNEGSKA (reference sequence). The CDR3 region has the DNA TGCAGTGCTAGAAGGCCCGGGAAAGAGACCCAGTACTTC. Its translation is CSARRPGKETQYF.

This clonotype was observed a handful of times. The chain couples TRBV20-1 to TRBJ2-3; the D is unclear. In germline, CDR1 is DFQATT, CDR2 SNEGSKA (reference sequence). V was clipped by 6 bases and J by 7 bases, with 11 bases between them. The CDR3 contains 11 residues. The DNA of the CDR3 is TGCAGTGCCAACCCCTGGAATACGCAGTATTTT. This sequence encodes CSANPWNTQYF.

This clonotype was seen a few times. At one end the junction does not follow the germline gene, possibly because of a read error. This rearrangement joins TRBV6-5 to TRBJ2-6; TRBD2 agrees at 8 bases. CDR3 length equals 18 residues. CDR1 and CDR2 (germline): MNHEY, SVGAGI. CDR3 amino acids: CASSNSQREIRGANVLTF. For the CDR3, the DNA is TGTGCCAGCAGTAACTCCCAGCGGGAGATACGGGGGGCCAACGTCCTGACTTTC.

This clonotype was detected a few times. The rearrangement joins TRBV7-8 to TRBJ1-5, with D possibly TRBD1 on 5 matching bases. The CDR3 is 14 residues long. Germline CDR1 SGHVS, CDR2 FQNEAQ. V lost 8 bases and J lost 7, with 18 bases in between. CDR3 nucleotide sequence: TGTGCCAGCTCCAGGGATGGACACTTGCAGCCCCAGCATTTT. This gives the protein CASSRDGHLQPQHF.

This clonotype showed up many times. This sequence joins TRBV12-3 or TRBV12-4 and TRBJ2-2; D gene uncertain. The CDR3 has 14 amino acids. The V and J ends lost 2 bases and 5 bases respectively, with 9 bases between them. CDR3 region: CASSLLVITGELFF. CDR3 sequence (DNA): TGTGCCAGCAGTTTATTAGTGATTACCGGGGAGCTGTTTTTT.

This chain connects TRBV5-1 to TRBJ1-4, with D hard to call. CDR1 and CDR2 from the germline V gene are SGHRS and YFSETQ. The CDR3 is made up of 15 amino acids. Trimming removed 3 bases at V and 3 bases at J, with 12 bases between. The CDR3 DNA sequence: TGCGCCAGCAGCTCAAACGGGAATTCTAATGAAAAACTGTTTTTT. Residues: CASSSNGNSNEKLFF.

This clonotype came up a few times. V and J are TRBV28 and TRBJ2-1; 9 positions agree with TRBD2. The ends lost 4 bases at V and 4 bases at J; junction bases unmatched: 8. Germline CDR1 and CDR2: MDHEN and SYDVKM. The CDR3 contains 16 residues. The DNA for the CDR3 is TGTGCCAGCAGTTCCACTGGCGGGAGGGTATACAATGAGCAGTTCTTC. It is translated as CASSSTGGRVYNEQFF.

This clonotype has a count of ten or more. The V and J genes are TRBV5-1 and TRBJ2-1, with TRBD1 matching 9 bases. Germline V lookup: CDR1 SGHRS, CDR2 YFSETQ. The trim removed 4 bases at V and 9 bases at J, leaving 14 bases unmatched. The CDR3 sequence is 16 residues long. The CDR3 nucleotides are TGCGCCAGCAGCCTTCCCGGGACAGGGAGGACCAGTGAGCAGTTCTTC. This encodes CASSLPGTGRTSEQFF.

The sample holds a few counts of this clonotype. The chain carries TRBV2 and TRBJ2-1, with 7 bases identical to TRBD2. Germline trimming cut 3 bases from V and 2 bases from J; bases unmatched to any gene: 4. Germline CDR1 SNHLY, CDR2 FYNNEI. This CDR3 is built from 15 residues. The CDR3 DNA sequence: TGTGCCAGCAGTGATAAGGCGGGAGCCTACAATGAGCAGTTCTTC. Encoded protein: CASSDKAGAYNEQFF.

This chain uses TRBV12-3 or TRBV12-4 with TRBJ1-2, with 10 bases aligning to TRBD1. The V gene end was trimmed by 4 bases and the J gene end by 6 bases; junction bases not matched to a gene: 2. The CDR3 spans 13 residues. CDR3 amino acids: CASSWGQGNGYTF. The CDR3, as DNA: TGTGCCAGCAGTTGGGGACAGGGGAATGGCTACACCTTC.

This clonotype was detected many times. The chain links TRBV12-3 or TRBV12-4 to TRBJ1-2, with TRBD1 matching over 10 bases. The CDR3 covers 14 residues. J lost 1 base, V lost 6 bases, and 2 bases had no gene match. DNA for the CDR3: TGTGCCAGCAGGGGGACAGGGGTTAACTATGGCTACACCTTC. This sequence encodes CASRGTGVNYGYTF.

This clonotype was counted at least ten times. V is TRBV5-1 and J is TRBJ2-3, with D perhaps TRBD2 (5 bases). The CDR3 has 17 amino acids. Germline V gene lookup returns CDR1 SGHRS and CDR2 YFSETQ. V gave up 4 bases and J gave up 3 bases, with 21 bases separating them. CDR3 region: CASSMGNPSRGTDTQYF. The CDR3 DNA follows: TGCGCCAGCAGCATGGGGAACCCTAGTCGAGGGACAGATACGCAGTATTTT.

This clonotype was seen repeatedly, ten times or more. The chain combines TRBV6-5 with TRBJ2-3; D gene unclear. The CDR3 loop spans 13 amino acids. V shed 5 bases and J shed 8 bases, with 14 bases lying between them. Looked up from germline, CDR1 is MNHEY and CDR2 is SVGAGI. CDR3 amino acids: CASSQSRARTQYF. In nucleotides, the CDR3 is TGTGCCAGCAGTCAGTCGAGAGCTCGTACGCAGTATTTT.

This clonotype was detected ten times or more. The chain carries TRBV28 and TRBJ2-3, with TRBD2 matching over 9 bases. CDR1 MDHEN and CDR2 SYDVKM come from the germline V gene. This CDR3 comprises 15 residues. Losses at the gene ends were 4 bases for V and 4 bases for J; bases not matched to a gene: 6. The CDR3 spells CASSSSGRTSDTQYF. CDR3 nucleotides: TGTGCCAGCAGTTCCAGCGGGAGGACCTCAGATACGCAGTATTTT. Variable domain in full (rest from reference TRBV28 and TRBJ2-3): DVKVTQSSRYLVKRTGEKVFLECVQDMDHENMFWYRQDPGLGLRLIYFSYDVKMKEKGDIPEGYSVSREKKERFSLILESASTNQTSMYLCASSSSGRTSDTQYFGPGTRLTVL.